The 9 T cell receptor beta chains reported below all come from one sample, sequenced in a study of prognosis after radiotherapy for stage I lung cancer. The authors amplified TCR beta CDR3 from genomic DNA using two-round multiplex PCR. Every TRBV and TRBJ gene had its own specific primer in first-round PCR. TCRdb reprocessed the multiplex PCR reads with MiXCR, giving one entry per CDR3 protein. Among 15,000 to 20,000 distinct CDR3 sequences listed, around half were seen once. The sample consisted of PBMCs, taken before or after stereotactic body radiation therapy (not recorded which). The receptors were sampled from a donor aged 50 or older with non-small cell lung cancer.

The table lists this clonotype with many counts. This CDR3 reads CASSPGQGYSNQPQHF. CDR3 bases: TGTGCCAGCAGCCCGGGACAGGGATATAGCAATCAGCCCCAGCATTTT. The J gene is TRBJ1-5, the V gene TRBV11-2; TRBD1 agrees at 9 bases. Germline V lookup: CDR1 SGHAT, CDR2 FQNNGV. CDR3 length: 16 amino acids. V shed 5 bases and J 0 bases; nucleotides not matched to a gene: 5.

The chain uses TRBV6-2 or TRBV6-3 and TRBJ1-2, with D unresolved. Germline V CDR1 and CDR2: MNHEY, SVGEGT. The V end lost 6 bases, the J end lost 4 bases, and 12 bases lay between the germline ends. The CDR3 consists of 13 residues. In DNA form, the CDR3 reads TGTGCCAGCAGCCCGGGCGTCAGCTATGGCTACACCTTC. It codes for CASSPGVSYGYTF.

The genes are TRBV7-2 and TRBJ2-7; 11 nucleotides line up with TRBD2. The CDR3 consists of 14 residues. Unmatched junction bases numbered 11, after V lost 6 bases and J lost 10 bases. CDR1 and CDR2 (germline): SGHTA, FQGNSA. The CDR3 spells CASRQPSGGYYQYF. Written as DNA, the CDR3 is TGTGCCAGCAGACAACCTAGCGGGGGGTACTATCAGTACTTC.

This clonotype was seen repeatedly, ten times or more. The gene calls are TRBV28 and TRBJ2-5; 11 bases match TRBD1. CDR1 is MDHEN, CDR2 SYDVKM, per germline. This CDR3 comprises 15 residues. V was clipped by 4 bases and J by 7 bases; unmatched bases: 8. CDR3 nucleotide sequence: TGTGCCAGCAGTTCCCCGGACAGGGGGCAGGGGACCCAGTACTTC. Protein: CASSSPDRGQGTQYF.

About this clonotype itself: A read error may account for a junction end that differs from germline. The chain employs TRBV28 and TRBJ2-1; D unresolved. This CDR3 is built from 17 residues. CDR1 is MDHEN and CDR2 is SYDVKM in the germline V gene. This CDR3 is CDSTFQHYAHSYNEQLF. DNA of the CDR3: TGTGACAGCACCTTCCAGCACTATGCCCACTCCTACAATGAGCAGTTATTC.

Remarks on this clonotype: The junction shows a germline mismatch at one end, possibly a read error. CDR3 DNA: TGTGCCAGCGGAGACGTCGTGGAGACCCATTACTTC. Encoded protein: CASGDVVETHYF. The chain links TRBV12-3 or TRBV12-4 to TRBJ2-5; D is ambiguous. The CDR3 consists of 12 residues.

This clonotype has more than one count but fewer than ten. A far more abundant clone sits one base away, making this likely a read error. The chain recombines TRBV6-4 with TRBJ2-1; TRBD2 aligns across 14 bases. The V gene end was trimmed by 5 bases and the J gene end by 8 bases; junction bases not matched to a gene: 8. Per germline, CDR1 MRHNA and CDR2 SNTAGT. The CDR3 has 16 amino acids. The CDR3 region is CASSSGRLAGGDEQFF. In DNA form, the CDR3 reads TGTGCCAGCAGTTCGGGGCGACTAGCGGGAGGGGATGAGCAGTTCTTC.

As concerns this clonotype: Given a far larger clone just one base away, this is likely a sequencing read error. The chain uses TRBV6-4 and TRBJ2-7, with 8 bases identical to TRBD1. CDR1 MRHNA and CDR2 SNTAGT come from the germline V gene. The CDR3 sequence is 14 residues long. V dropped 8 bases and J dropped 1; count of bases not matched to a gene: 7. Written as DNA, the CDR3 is TGTGCCAGCTACCCCGGACAGGGATCCTACGAGCAGTACTTC. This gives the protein CASYPGQGSYEQYF.

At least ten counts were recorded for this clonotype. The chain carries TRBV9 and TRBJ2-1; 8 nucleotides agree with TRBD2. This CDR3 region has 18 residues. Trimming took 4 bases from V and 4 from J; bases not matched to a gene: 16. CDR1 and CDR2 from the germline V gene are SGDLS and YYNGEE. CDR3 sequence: CASSPPMEVSGEYNEQFF. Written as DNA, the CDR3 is TGTGCCAGCAGCCCCCCTATGGAGGTTAGCGGGGAATACAATGAGCAGTTCTTC. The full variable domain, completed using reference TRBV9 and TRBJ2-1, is DSGVTQTPKHLITATGQRVTLRCSPRSGDLSVYWYQQSLDQGLQFLIQYYNGEERAKGNILERFSAQQFPDLHSELNLSSLELGDSALYFCASSPPMEVSGEYNEQFFGPGTRLTVL.